The rows below give T cell receptor beta chains drawn from one sample of a study of cytomegalovirus exposure and HLA in healthy donors. The repertoire was sequenced with immunoSEQ multiplex PCR; TCRdb's copy has only in-frame clones and lacks some. Altogether 210,000 or so clones are present, over 70% being singletons, with the ten largest covering 1.3%. The specimen sequenced was PBMCs. The source is a young man in good health and CMV-seronegative. Both conserved end residues are part of each CDR3. A D gene is named only where the DNA matches it firmly. The size field is filled for only some rows; it gives once, few, many or a size class.

v_gene: TRBV20-1
d_gene: NA
abundance: NA
j_gene: TRBJ2-1
CDR3aa: CSGPRGNEQFF
CDR3nt: TGCAGTGGCCCGCGAGGGAATGAGCAGTTCTTC

v_gene: TRBV19
d_gene: NA
abundance: once
j_gene: TRBJ1-1
CDR3aa: CASSIVAGGSGTEAFF
CDR3nt: TGTGCCAGTAGTATAGTTGCGGGAGGCTCGGGAACTGAAGCTTTCTTT

v_gene: TRBV6-4
d_gene: NA
abundance: NA
j_gene: TRBJ1-5
CDR3aa: CASRRQVRPQHF
CDR3nt: TGTGCCAGCAGAAGACAGGTTCGGCCCCAGCATTTT

v_gene: TRBV10-3
d_gene: NA
abundance: NA
j_gene: TRBJ1-1
CDR3aa: CAIARLEDTEAFF
CDR3nt: TGTGCCATCGCCAGATTAGAGGACACTGAAGCTTTCTTT

v_gene: TRBV6-4
d_gene: NA
abundance: NA
j_gene: TRBJ2-3
CDR3aa: CASSDVGQGTDAQYF
CDR3nt: TGTGCCAGCAGTGACGTTGGCCAGGGAACAGATGCGCAGTATTTT

v_gene: TRBV7-9
d_gene: TRBD1
abundance: NA
j_gene: TRBJ2-7
CDR3aa: CASSGTGTGLYEQYF
CDR3nt: TGTGCCAGCAGCGGCACCGGGACAGGGCTATACGAGCAGTACTTC

v_gene: TRBV6-5
d_gene: NA
abundance: NA
j_gene: TRBJ1-1
CDR3aa: CASNPLVGRYTEAFF
CDR3nt: TGTGCCAGCAACCCTCTTGTAGGCAGGTACACTGAAGCTTTCTTT

v_gene: TRBV2
d_gene: NA
abundance: NA
j_gene: TRBJ2-1
CDR3aa: CASSELRSEPDEQFF
CDR3nt: TGTGCCAGCAGTGAACTCCGGAGCGAACCCGATGAGCAGTTCTTC

v_gene: TRBV28
d_gene: TRBD1
abundance: NA
j_gene: TRBJ1-6
CDR3aa: CASSSGQGLNSPLHF
CDR3nt: TGTGCCAGCAGCTCCGGACAGGGATTAAATTCACCCCTCCACTTT

v_gene: TRBV28
d_gene: TRBD1
abundance: NA
j_gene: TRBJ1-4
CDR3aa: CASSPQGDSEKLFF
CDR3nt: TGTGCCAGCAGTCCCCAGGGGGATAGTGAAAAACTGTTTTTT

v_gene: TRBV28
d_gene: TRBD1
abundance: NA
j_gene: TRBJ1-4
CDR3aa: CASTGYRGKSEKLFF
CDR3nt: TGTGCCAGCACTGGCTACAGGGGAAAGAGTGAAAAACTGTTTTTT

v_gene: TRBV29-1
d_gene: TRBD2
abundance: NA
j_gene: TRBJ2-1
CDR3aa: CSVDERGDYNEQFF
CDR3nt: TGCAGCGTTGACGAGCGGGGGGATTACAATGAGCAGTTCTTC

v_gene: TRBV10-3
d_gene: NA
abundance: NA
j_gene: TRBJ2-7
CDR3aa: CAISDSGSGSYEQYF
CDR3nt: TGTGCCATCAGTGATTCTGGGTCCGGGTCCTACGAGCAGTACTTC

v_gene: TRBV15
d_gene: TRBD1
abundance: NA
j_gene: TRBJ2-7
CDR3aa: CATSRTLGTDYEQYF
CDR3nt: TGTGCCACCAGCAGAACCCTCGGGACAGACTACGAGCAGTACTTC

v_gene: TRBV18
d_gene: NA
abundance: NA
j_gene: TRBJ1-1
CDR3aa: CASSPPVRVGNTEAFF
CDR3nt: TGTGCCAGCTCACCACCCGTCAGGGTTGGAAACACTGAAGCTTTCTTT

v_gene: TRBV4-3
d_gene: NA
abundance: few
j_gene: TRBJ1-6
CDR3aa: CASSQDLWTTNSPLHF
CDR3nt: TGCGCCAGCAGCCAAGATCTTTGGACAACGAATTCACCCCTCCACTTT

v_gene: TRBV11-3
d_gene: NA
abundance: NA
j_gene: TRBJ2-1
CDR3aa: CASSLTQGQQFF
CDR3nt: TGTGCCAGCAGCTTGACGCAGGGGCAGCAGTTCTTC

v_gene: TRBV6-6
d_gene: TRBD1
abundance: NA
j_gene: TRBJ1-4
CDR3aa: CASRLNRGQEKLFF
CDR3nt: TGTGCCAGCAGATTAAACAGGGGGCAGGAAAAACTGTTTTTT

v_gene: TRBV7-8
d_gene: TRBD1
abundance: NA
j_gene: TRBJ2-2
CDR3aa: CASSSTGVGELFF
CDR3nt: TGTGCCAGCAGCTCCACAGGGGTCGGGGAGCTGTTTTTT

v_gene: TRBV7-9
d_gene: NA
abundance: NA
j_gene: TRBJ2-7
CDR3aa: CASSPFQRHLYEQYF
CDR3nt: TGTGCCAGCAGCCCATTCCAAAGACATCTCTACGAGCAGTACTTC

v_gene: TRBV19
d_gene: NA
abundance: NA
j_gene: TRBJ2-1
CDR3aa: CASSTGTPTYNEQFF
CDR3nt: TGTGCCAGTAGTACAGGGACACCGACCTACAATGAGCAGTTCTTC

v_gene: TRBV5-6
d_gene: TRBD1
abundance: NA
j_gene: TRBJ2-7
CDR3aa: CASESSGQGIDEQYF
CDR3nt: TGTGCCAGCGAGAGTTCGGGACAGGGCATCGACGAGCAGTACTTC

v_gene: TRBV5-4
d_gene: NA
abundance: NA
j_gene: TRBJ2-2
CDR3aa: CASSHSSTDLGELFF
CDR3nt: TGTGCCAGCAGCCACAGCTCGACAGATCTCGGGGAGCTGTTTTTT

v_gene: TRBV27
d_gene: TRBD1
abundance: NA
j_gene: TRBJ2-7
CDR3aa: CASSLGTGPYEQYF
CDR3nt: TGTGCCAGCAGTTTGGGGACAGGACCCTACGAGCAGTACTTC

v_gene: TRBV7-8
d_gene: TRBD1
abundance: NA
j_gene: TRBJ2-7
CDR3aa: CASSLGTGDEDEQYF
CDR3nt: TGTGCCAGCAGCTTAGGAACAGGGGACGAGGACGAGCAGTACTTC

v_gene: TRBV6-5
d_gene: NA
abundance: NA
j_gene: TRBJ1-3
CDR3aa: CASSYSTGFSGNTIYF
CDR3nt: TGTGCCAGCAGTTATTCGACAGGTTTTTCTGGAAACACCATATATTTT

v_gene: TRBV28
d_gene: TRBD1
abundance: NA
j_gene: TRBJ1-1
CDR3aa: CASTPRGDSELMNTEAFF
CDR3nt: TGTGCCAGCACCCCAAGGGGGGACAGCGAATTGATGAACACTGAAGCTTTCTTT

v_gene: TRBV2
d_gene: TRBD1
abundance: NA
j_gene: TRBJ1-3
CDR3aa: CASSFPGTESLISGNTIYF
CDR3nt: TGTGCCAGCAGTTTTCCCGGGACAGAGAGTTTAATCTCTGGAAACACCATATATTTT

v_gene: TRBV5-1
d_gene: NA
abundance: NA
j_gene: TRBJ2-3
CDR3aa: CASSLGSGPSTDTQYF
CDR3nt: TGCGCCAGCAGCTTGGGGTCAGGGCCTAGCACAGATACGCAGTATTTT

v_gene: TRBV7-8
d_gene: TRBD2
abundance: NA
j_gene: TRBJ2-7
CDR3aa: CASSRGLAGIYEQYF
CDR3nt: TGTGCCAGCAGCCGAGGACTAGCGGGGATCTACGAGCAGTACTTC

v_gene: TRBV14
d_gene: TRBD2
abundance: NA
j_gene: TRBJ2-3
CDR3aa: CASSVRLARGDTQYF
CDR3nt: TGTGCCAGCAGCGTTCGACTAGCCAGAGGGGATACGCAGTATTTT

v_gene: TRBV6-5
d_gene: NA
abundance: NA
j_gene: TRBJ2-1
CDR3aa: CASGSSSYNEQFF
CDR3nt: TGTGCCAGCGGGAGTAGTTCCTACAATGAGCAGTTCTTC

v_gene: TRBV4-2
d_gene: TRBD1
abundance: NA
j_gene: TRBJ1-2
CDR3aa: CASSRDRQANYGYTF
CDR3nt: TGTGCCAGCAGCCGGGACAGGCAAGCTAACTATGGCTACACCTTC

v_gene: TRBV6-6
d_gene: TRBD1
abundance: NA
j_gene: TRBJ1-5
CDR3aa: CASSYRMGTGQQPQHF
CDR3nt: TGTGCCAGCAGTTACCGAATGGGGACAGGGCAACAGCCCCAGCATTTT

v_gene: TRBV2
d_gene: TRBD1
abundance: NA
j_gene: TRBJ2-7
CDR3aa: CASTRVEDRGNLEYF
CDR3nt: TGTGCCAGCACTAGGGTGGAGGACAGGGGAAACCTTGAGTACTTC

v_gene: TRBV21-1
d_gene: NA
abundance: NA
j_gene: TRBJ2-7
CDR3aa: CASSVIAGQGANEQYF
CDR3nt: TGTGCCAGCAGCGTGATCGCCGGACAGGGGGCTAACGAGCAGTACTTC

v_gene: TRBV4-1
d_gene: NA
abundance: once
j_gene: TRBJ2-3
CDR3aa: CASSQERASGSDTQYF
CDR3nt: TGCGCCAGCAGCCAAGAACGCGCTAGTGGGTCGGATACGCAGTATTTT

v_gene: TRBV5-4
d_gene: NA
abundance: NA
j_gene: TRBJ1-1
CDR3aa: CASSRNAGNTEAFF
CDR3nt: TGTGCCAGCAGTAGAAACGCGGGGAACACTGAAGCTTTCTTT

v_gene: TRBV10-1
d_gene: NA
abundance: NA
j_gene: TRBJ1-1
CDR3aa: CASSEFQDMNTEAFF
CDR3nt: TGCGCCAGCAGTGAGTTTCAGGACATGAACACTGAAGCTTTCTTT

v_gene: TRBV18
d_gene: TRBD1
abundance: few
j_gene: TRBJ1-2
CDR3aa: CASSPEGADYGYTF
CDR3nt: TGTGCCAGCTCACCAGAGGGGGCAGACTATGGCTACACCTTC

v_gene: TRBV11-1
d_gene: NA
abundance: NA
j_gene: TRBJ1-4
CDR3aa: CASTLTGDSNEKLFF
CDR3nt: TGTGCCAGCACCTTAACGGGGGATAGTAATGAAAAACTGTTTTTT

v_gene: TRBV28
d_gene: NA
abundance: NA
j_gene: TRBJ2-7
CDR3aa: CASSLQGGEQYF
CDR3nt: TGTGCCAGCAGTTTACAGGGGGGTGAGCAGTACTTC

v_gene: TRBV14
d_gene: NA
abundance: NA
j_gene: TRBJ1-2
CDR3aa: CASSQDRGGYTF
CDR3nt: TGTGCCAGCAGCCAAGATCGAGGTGGCTACACCTTC

v_gene: TRBV5-1
d_gene: NA
abundance: NA
j_gene: TRBJ2-7
CDR3aa: CASSSEGGAEQYF
CDR3nt: TGCGCCAGCAGCTCGGAGGGCGGGGCCGAGCAGTACTTC

v_gene: TRBV19
d_gene: NA
abundance: NA
j_gene: TRBJ1-2
CDR3aa: CASSRGATYGYTF
CDR3nt: TGTGCCAGTAGTCGGGGGGCGACCTATGGCTACACCTTC

v_gene: TRBV7-9
d_gene: NA
abundance: NA
j_gene: TRBJ2-7
CDR3aa: CASSLGGPYEQYF
CDR3nt: TGTGCCAGCAGCTTAGGGGGCCCTTACGAGCAGTACTTC

v_gene: TRBV12-5
d_gene: NA
abundance: NA
j_gene: TRBJ1-1
CDR3aa: CASGFSSGNTEAFF
CDR3nt: TGTGCTAGTGGTTTTTCCTCAGGGAACACTGAAGCTTTCTTT

v_gene: TRBV27
d_gene: NA
abundance: NA
j_gene: TRBJ1-1
CDR3aa: CASSFLPRSGTEAFF
CDR3nt: TGTGCCAGCAGTTTCCTCCCCCGTTCGGGAACTGAAGCTTTCTTT

v_gene: TRBV5-1
d_gene: TRBD1
abundance: NA
j_gene: TRBJ1-2
CDR3aa: CASSPGQDNYGYTF
CDR3nt: TGCGCCAGCAGCCCTGGACAGGACAACTATGGCTACACCTTC

v_gene: TRBV5-1
d_gene: TRBD1
abundance: NA
j_gene: TRBJ1-6
CDR3aa: CASSPAPGGTRSYNSPLHF
CDR3nt: TGCGCCAGCAGCCCAGCCCCAGGGGGGACCCGCTCCTATAATTCACCCCTCCACTTT

v_gene: TRBV19
d_gene: TRBD2
abundance: few
j_gene: TRBJ2-2
CDR3aa: CARPHSGRADGELFF
CDR3nt: TGTGCCAGACCGCATAGCGGGAGGGCCGACGGGGAGCTGTTTTTT

v_gene: TRBV30
d_gene: TRBD2
abundance: few
j_gene: TRBJ2-5
CDR3aa: CAWSSGTSGRTGETQYF
CDR3nt: TGTGCCTGGAGTTCCGGGACTAGCGGGAGGACAGGGGAGACCCAGTACTTC

v_gene: TRBV6-5
d_gene: TRBD1
abundance: NA
j_gene: TRBJ2-1
CDR3aa: CASSQRGQGQFF
CDR3nt: TGTGCCAGCAGTCAGAGGGGGCAGGGGCAGTTCTTC

v_gene: TRBV7-2
d_gene: NA
abundance: NA
j_gene: TRBJ2-5
CDR3aa: CASSLSRSQETQYF
CDR3nt: TGTGCCAGCAGCTTGTCACGGTCCCAAGAGACCCAGTACTTC

v_gene: TRBV6-1
d_gene: NA
abundance: NA
j_gene: TRBJ2-5
CDR3aa: CASSEESPGLGETQYF
CDR3nt: TGTGCCAGCAGTGAAGAATCTCCGGGACTCGGGGAGACCCAGTACTTC

v_gene: TRBV5-1
d_gene: TRBD1
abundance: NA
j_gene: TRBJ2-3
CDR3aa: CASSFGQGLSTDTQYF
CDR3nt: TGCGCCAGCAGCTTCGGACAGGGGCTTAGCACAGATACGCAGTATTTT

v_gene: TRBV27
d_gene: NA
abundance: few
j_gene: TRBJ2-5
CDR3aa: CASSLSGSETQYF
CDR3nt: TGTGCCAGCAGTTTATCGGGGAGTGAGACCCAGTACTTC

v_gene: TRBV5-1
d_gene: TRBD2
abundance: NA
j_gene: TRBJ2-1
CDR3aa: CASSFGTNSYNEQFF
CDR3nt: TGCGCCAGCAGCTTCGGGACTAACTCCTACAATGAGCAGTTCTTC

v_gene: TRBV28
d_gene: TRBD2
abundance: NA
j_gene: TRBJ2-5
CDR3aa: CASSFGTSGVRRETQYF
CDR3nt: TGTGCCAGCAGTTTCGGGACTAGCGGGGTTCGACGGGAGACCCAGTACTTC

v_gene: TRBV7-8
d_gene: TRBD2
abundance: NA
j_gene: TRBJ2-1
CDR3aa: CASSLDAGGYNEQFF
CDR3nt: TGTGCCAGCAGCTTAGATGCCGGGGGGTACAATGAGCAGTTCTTC